There are many counts of the clone carrying this TCR beta chain. Its antigen is unknown. The CDR3 covers 15 residues. Germline lookup yields CDR1 MDHEN and CDR2 SYDVKM. Germline trimming cut 7 bases from V and 8 bases from J; bases unmatched to any gene: 11. 5'RACE template switching generated TCR cDNA, adding a universal primer site and UMIs. A single record per CDR3 protein comes from TCRdb applying MiXCR to the 5' RACE reads. The sample has about 330,000 distinct CDR3 sequences; around 6.8% are singletons. This entry belongs to a study of T cells after yellow fever vaccination. Background on the study: For low cell numbers, libraries were made with SMART-Seq v4 Ultra Low Input.

Notes on the study in general: Of the clonotypes, a small share occurred in both CD4 and CD8 compartments. Booster samples showed a return of most primary-vaccination clones (around 96% CD4, 80% to 90% CD8).

The sample in question was PBMCs, obtained around 45 days after the first yellow fever vaccination. This TCR was sampled from a man aged 18 to 30 who received the YFV17D yellow fever vaccine. The V call is TRBV28, the J call TRBJ2-1, with 10 bases fitting TRBD1. The CDR3 sequence is CASTRTGGMSYEQFF. The DNA of the CDR3 is TGTGCCAGCACACGGACAGGGGGGATGAGTTATGAGCAGTTCTTC.